These T cell receptor beta chains were read from a single sample in a study of blood T cell repertoires in COVID-19. Profiled with immunoSEQ multiplex PCR; TCRdb holds only in-frame clones, not every one. The sample records about 190,000 clones, 88% being singletons. The specimen was peripheral blood. Receptors were obtained from a man aged 25-45 years with acute or convalescent COVID-19. The CDR3 runs from the conserved cysteine through the conserved F or W. The D gene is left open where the match is weak. Clone size is given for some rows only: seen once, a few or many times, or a class if the clone is expanded.

>TRBV5-4|TRBD2|TRBJ2-3|.
TGTGCCAGCAGCTTGAGGCTAGCGGGGAATATGGATACGCAGTATTTT
CASSLRLAGNMDTQYF
>TRBV5-5|TRBD2|TRBJ2-1|.
TGTGCCAGCAGCTTGGTGGGCGGGGGGACCTACAATGAGCAGTTCTTC
CASSLVGGGTYNEQFF
>TRBV18|.|TRBJ2-3|once
TGTGCCAGCTCACCACAGACGTCATTAGCGGATACGCAGTATTTT
CASSPQTSLADTQYF
>TRBV12-3/TRBV12-4|.|TRBJ2-5|.
TGTGCCAGCAGTCGGACTGTCAGAGAGACCCAGTACTTC
CASSRTVRETQYF
>TRBV9|TRBD2|TRBJ2-1|.
TGTGCCAGCAGCCCGGCTGGGCGGGGGGGCGTGAGTAATGAGCAGTTCTTC
CASSPAGRGGVSNEQFF
>TRBV19|.|TRBJ2-7|.
TGTGCCAGTAGTGGGAACAGGGTTGGTTCAGAGCAGTACTTC
CASSGNRVGSEQYF
>TRBV29-1|.|TRBJ1-1|few
TGCAGCGCCGACGGGGGTAGTTACACTGAAGCTTTCTTT
CSADGGSYTEAFF
>TRBV4-2|.|TRBJ2-3|.
TGTGCCAGCAGCCAAGATCCTGGAGCAGCAGATACGCAGTATTTT
CASSQDPGAADTQYF
>TRBV9|.|TRBJ2-5|.
TGTGCCAGCAGCGTAGCTTTGGCTTGGGAGACCCAGTACTTC
CASSVALAWETQYF
>TRBV28|TRBD2|TRBJ2-7|.
TGTGCCAGCAGTGACCCGGGAGGGTCAGACGAGCAGTACTTC
CASSDPGGSDEQYF
>TRBV19|.|TRBJ2-1|.
TGTGCCAGTACCCGAGGTGGGGGGGCCTCCTACAATGAGCAGTTCTTC
CASTRGGGASYNEQFF
>TRBV10-3|.|TRBJ1-5|.
TGTGCCACTGGGGGGGGTCAGCCCCAGCATTTT
CATGGGQPQHF
>TRBV6-5|.|TRBJ1-5|.
TGTGCCAGCAGTTACTCGAGCGGTCAGCCCCAGCATTTT
CASSYSSGQPQHF
>TRBV29-1|TRBD1|TRBJ1-1|.
TGCAGCGTGTCGACAGGGAGTACTGAAGCTTTCTTT
CSVSTGSTEAFF
>TRBV11-2|.|TRBJ1-1|.
TGTGCCAGCAGCTCTACTAACACACGGGAAGCTTTCTTT
CASSSTNTREAFF
>TRBV6-6|.|TRBJ1-1|.
TGTGCCAGCAGTTCCTTTAGACAGGCCTTGAACACTGAAGCTTTCTTT
CASSSFRQALNTEAFF
>TRBV28|.|TRBJ1-5|.
TGTGCCAGCACCAAACCCGAGGGGAGCGGGACCCAGCATTTT
CASTKPEGSGTQHF
>TRBV28|.|TRBJ2-4|.
TGTGCCAGCACTACCAGGGTTGTCAAAAACATTCAGTACTTC
CASTTRVVKNIQYF
>TRBV5-8|.|TRBJ1-5|few
TGTGCCAGCTCCTCCTGGGCTAGCAATCAGCCCCAGCATTTT
CASSSWASNQPQHF
>TRBV27|.|TRBJ1-3|once
TGTGCCAGCAGTTTATCGTTAGGAAACACCATATATTTT
CASSLSLGNTIYF
>TRBV7-9|TRBD2|TRBJ2-1|.
TGTGCCAGCAGCTTAGGGACTCAGCGGGACCCCTCAAATGAGCAGTTCTTC
CASSLGTQRDPSNEQFF
>TRBV19|.|TRBJ2-2|.
TGTGCCAGTAGTATATACCCATCCCAGTATGGGAACACCGGGGAGCTGTTTTTT
CASSIYPSQYGNTGELFF
>TRBV4-1|TRBD1|TRBJ2-5|.
TGCGCCAGCAGCCAAGCCGGGACAGGGAAAGAGACCCAGTACTTC
CASSQAGTGKETQYF
>TRBV29-1|TRBD2|TRBJ2-3|once
TGCAGCGCCCATTTCCCTAGCGGGCCGGAGGATACGCAGTATTTT
CSAHFPSGPEDTQYF
>TRBV13|TRBD2|TRBJ2-4|.
TGTGCCAGCGGCGGGAGAACCTCGGTTCAGTACTTC
CASGGRTSVQYF
>TRBV29-1|.|TRBJ1-3|few
TGCAGCGTCCTGACCACAGGGAATAAGAACACCATATATTTT
CSVLTTGNKNTIYF